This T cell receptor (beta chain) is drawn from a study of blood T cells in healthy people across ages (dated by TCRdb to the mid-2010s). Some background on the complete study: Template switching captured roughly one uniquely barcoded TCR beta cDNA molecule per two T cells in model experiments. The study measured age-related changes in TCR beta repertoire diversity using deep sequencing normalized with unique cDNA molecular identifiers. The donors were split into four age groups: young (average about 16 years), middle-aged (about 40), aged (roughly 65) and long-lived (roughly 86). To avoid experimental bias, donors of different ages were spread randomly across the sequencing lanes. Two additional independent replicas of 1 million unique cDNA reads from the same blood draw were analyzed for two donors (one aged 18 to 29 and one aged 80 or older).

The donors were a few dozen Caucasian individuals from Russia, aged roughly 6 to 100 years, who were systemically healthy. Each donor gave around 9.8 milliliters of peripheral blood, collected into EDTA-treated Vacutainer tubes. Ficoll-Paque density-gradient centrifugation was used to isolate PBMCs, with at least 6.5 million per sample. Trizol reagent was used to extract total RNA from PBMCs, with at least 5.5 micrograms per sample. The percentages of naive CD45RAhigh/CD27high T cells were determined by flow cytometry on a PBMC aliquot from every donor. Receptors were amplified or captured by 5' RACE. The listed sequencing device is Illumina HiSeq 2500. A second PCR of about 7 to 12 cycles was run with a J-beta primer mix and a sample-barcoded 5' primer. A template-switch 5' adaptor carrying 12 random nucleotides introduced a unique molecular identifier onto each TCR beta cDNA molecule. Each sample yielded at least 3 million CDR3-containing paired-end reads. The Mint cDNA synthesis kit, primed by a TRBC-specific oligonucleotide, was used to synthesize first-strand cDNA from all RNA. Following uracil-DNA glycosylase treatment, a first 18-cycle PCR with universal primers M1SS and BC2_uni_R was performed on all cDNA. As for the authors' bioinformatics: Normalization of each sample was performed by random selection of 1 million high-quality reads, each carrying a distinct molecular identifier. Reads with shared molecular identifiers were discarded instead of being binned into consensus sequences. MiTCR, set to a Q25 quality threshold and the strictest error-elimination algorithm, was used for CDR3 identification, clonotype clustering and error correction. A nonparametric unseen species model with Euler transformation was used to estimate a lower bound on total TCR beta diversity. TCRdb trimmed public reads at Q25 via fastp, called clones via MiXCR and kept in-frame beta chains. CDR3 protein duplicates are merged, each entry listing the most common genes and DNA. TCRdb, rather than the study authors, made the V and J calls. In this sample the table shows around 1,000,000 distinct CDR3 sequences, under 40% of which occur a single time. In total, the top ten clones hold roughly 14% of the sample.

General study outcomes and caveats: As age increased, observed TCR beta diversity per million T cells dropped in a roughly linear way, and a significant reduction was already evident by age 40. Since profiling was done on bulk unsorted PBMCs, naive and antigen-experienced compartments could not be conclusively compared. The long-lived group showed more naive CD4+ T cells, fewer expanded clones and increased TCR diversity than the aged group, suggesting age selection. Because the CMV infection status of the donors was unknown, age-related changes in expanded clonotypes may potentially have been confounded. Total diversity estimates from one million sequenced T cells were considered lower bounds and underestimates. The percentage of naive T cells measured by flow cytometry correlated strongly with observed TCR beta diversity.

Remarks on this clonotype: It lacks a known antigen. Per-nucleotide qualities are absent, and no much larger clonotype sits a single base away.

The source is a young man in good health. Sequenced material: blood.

CDR3 protein: CASSEWTGKYYGYTF. Read as DNA, the sequence is TGTGCCAGCAGTGAGTGGACAGGGAAATACTATGGCTACACCTTC. The chain is encoded by TRBV2 joined to TRBJ1-2; 8 bases in the middle match TRBD1. From its cysteine to its phenylalanine, the CDR3 spans 15 amino acids. The entry retains the CDR3 DNA only, 45 bases that are in frame from base 1. CDR1 and CDR2 were assigned from the germline V gene as SNHLY and FYNNEI. The germline V and J ends show losses of 3 bases and 3 bases respectively, and no gene match explains 6 bases of the junction.